This T cell receptor beta chain stems from a study of coeliac disease (dated by TCRdb to between 2020 and 2023). In the study overall: Coeliac patients were classed as newly diagnosed active disease, refractory coeliac disease type I, or disease controlled by a gluten-free diet. Because high-resolution HLA typing was not available, biased TRBV7-2 usage was queried as a proof of principle. Small intestinal lymphocyte fractions from coeliac and non-coeliac patients were analysed in the study using next-generation sequencing of rearranged TRB and TRG CDR3 regions. The study set out to describe the TR repertoires of small intestinal T cells in active coeliac disease, refractory type I coeliac disease, and coeliac disease treated with a gluten-free diet. A total of about 30 patients were included in the full study, of whom some 22 had serologically confirmed coeliac disease and 8 were controls with non-small intestinal disorders. Samples from approximately 26 subjects were successfully TRB sequenced, and these included about two dozen paired samples of bulk unsorted intraepithelial and lamina propria cells. Study-wide conclusions, independent of this receptor: Separating intraepithelial cells from lamina propria cells did not give high-purity fractions, so cross-contamination between the two compartments may have occurred. The authors judged the approach to be unsuitable for unbiased detection of gliadin-specific T cells, because gliadin-specific T cells are scarce and rarely shared between patients. TRB and TRG repertoires of active coeliac intraepithelial and lamina propria samples showed lower clonality than controls, suggesting recruitment of diverse T cells. TRB repertoires were found to be largely private, with most amino acid sequences unique to one sample, and no significant difference in V-gene usage was found between disease groups.

Cells were frozen in liquid nitrogen in DMSO/FBS as aliquots of approximately 500,000 cells, with a single aliquot from each fraction going to sequencing. All 30 patients in the study underwent endoscopy and small intestinal biopsy. To release intraepithelial cells, biopsies were stirred for one hour at 37 degrees C in RPMI with EGTA, MgCl2 and 1% FBS. The Qiagen DNeasy blood extraction kit was used to extract genomic DNA from the frozen unsorted cell fractions. The CDR1 and CDR2 encoded by the germline V gene are LGHNA and YSLEER. Trimming accounts for 3 bases at V and 3 bases at J, while the number of junction bases matched to no gene is 0. The CDR3, from cysteine to phenylalanine, totals 13 residues. Here the CDR3 DNA is all that survives: 39 bases in frame from base 1. Receptor libraries were prepared by the immunoSEQ multiplex PCR assay. Using reverse primers that targeted J gene segments together with forward primers that targeted V gene segments, the TR loci were amplified in a multiplexed PCR. The Illumina HiSeq System was used to sequence the amplified CDR3 regions. On the authors' methods: Closely related reads were merged by a nearest-neighbour algorithm to remove PCR and sequencing errors and to collapse the data into unique sequences. Repertoires were summarised in terms of clonality and T cell density, with T cell density defined as TR molecules per amount of genomic DNA input. CDR3 amino acid sequences present in at least 80% of unsorted samples were defined as public TRs and were then tested for differential abundance between coeliac and control samples. Disease-group differences in clonality and density were tested with Kruskal-Wallis tests followed by Dunn post-tests. Sourced from immuneACCESS, this table was stored by TCRdb with only in-frame sequences that have V and J called. A share of the clones is absent; for the studies checked, an unresolved V gene accounts for under half, and the remainder has no known explanation. The V and J calls and clone size were taken over from that table, and D and trimming were inferred from the DNA. The sample table contains under 3,500 clones; only one count was recorded for about 65% of them. The top ten clonotypes cover 37% of the sample.

A word on this clone: Which antigen it targets is not known. No much larger clone is present one base from it, and per-base qualities are unavailable.

The sequence came from a woman in her thirties or forties. Sequenced input: intraepithelial lymphocytes from the gut. Read against the paper, the sample's cell subset or site label means: intraepithelial cell (IEC) fraction of small intestinal biopsy. This receptor chain uses TRBV4-3 and TRBJ2-5; 8 bases in the middle match TRBD1. The sequenced DNA is TGCGCCAGCAGCCAGGACAGGGAAGAGACCCAGTACTTC. This translates into CASSQDREETQYF.